The source of this TCR beta chain is a study of shared clonotypes between healthy human individuals. Clones were sequenced by immunoSEQ multiplex PCR, and TCRdb holds only the in-frame ones, with some missing. The repertoire holds 2 million to 2.5 million clones, with roughly 93% as singletons. The ends were cut back, 7 bases at V and 0 bases at J, with 9 bases in the middle. This CDR3 has 13 amino acids. The V gene's germline CDR1 is MGHDK and CDR2 SYGVNS. The sample taken for sequencing was naive CD4+ T cells from PBMCs. The subset here: CD45RA+ positively selected. The TCR comes from a man younger than 35 in good health. Some clones in this sample may be carry-over from other donors' samples. The rearrangement uses TRBV25-1 and TRBJ1-1; D remains unclear. This chain's CDR3 is CASTTNMNTEAFF. The DNA for the CDR3 is TGTGCCAGCACTACAAATATGAACACTGAAGCTTTCTTT. The full variable domain, rest sourced from reference TRBV25-1 and TRBJ1-1, is EADIYQTPRYLVIGTGKKITLECSQTMGHDKMYWYQQDPGMELHLIHYSYGVNSTEKGDLSSESTVSRIRTEHFPLTLESARPSHTSQYLCASTTNMNTEAFFGQGTRLTVV.